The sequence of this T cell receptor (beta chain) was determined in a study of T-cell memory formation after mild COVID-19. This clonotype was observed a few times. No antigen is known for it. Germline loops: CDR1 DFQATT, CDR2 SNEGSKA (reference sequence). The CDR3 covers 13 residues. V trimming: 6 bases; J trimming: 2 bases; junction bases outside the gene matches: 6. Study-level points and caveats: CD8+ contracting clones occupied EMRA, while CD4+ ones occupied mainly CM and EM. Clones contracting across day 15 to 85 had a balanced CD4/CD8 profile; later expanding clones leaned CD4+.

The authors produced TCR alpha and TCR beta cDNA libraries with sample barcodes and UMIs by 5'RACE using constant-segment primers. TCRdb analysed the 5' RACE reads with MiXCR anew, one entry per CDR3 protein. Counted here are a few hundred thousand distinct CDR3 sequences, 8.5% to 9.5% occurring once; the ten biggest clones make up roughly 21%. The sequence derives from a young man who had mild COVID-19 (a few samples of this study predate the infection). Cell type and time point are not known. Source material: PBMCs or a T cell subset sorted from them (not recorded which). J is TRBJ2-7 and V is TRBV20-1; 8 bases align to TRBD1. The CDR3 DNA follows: TGCAGTGCCCCGGACAGGGTCACCTACGAGCAGTACGTC. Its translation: CSAPDRVTYEQYV.